These 5 T cell receptor beta chains were sequenced from one sample in a study of identical twins. TCRdb re-analysed the 5' RACE reads in MiXCR, keeping a single row per CDR3 protein. The table includes a few hundred thousand distinct CDR3 sequences, more than 9% detected once. These data were also filed under a second study, of yellow fever vaccine responses in identical twins.

Sample: PBMCs. Every receptor here comes from a woman aged 18-29 years in good health.

This clonotype came up many times. V usage is TRBV27 and J usage is TRBJ1-1; 9 nucleotides line up with TRBD1. This CDR3 has 16 residues. CDR1 and CDR2 from the germline V gene are MNHEY and SMNVEV (reference sequence). V lost 6 bases and J lost 1; bases outside the gene matches: 9. CDR3 residues: CASRSPPGQGNTEAFF. CDR3 coding DNA: TGTGCCAGCAGATCTCCACCGGGACAGGGGAACACTGAAGCTTTCTTT.

CDR3 DNA: TGTGCCACCAGTGATTTCAGGCGGGAGGATCGAGAGACCCAGTACTTC. Its translation is CATSDFRREDRETQYF. This chain uses TRBV24-1 with TRBJ2-5; TRBD2 agrees at 8 bases. The CDR3 is 16 residues long. CDR1 is KGHDR and CDR2 is SFDVKD in the germline V gene. The J segment lost 4 bases and the V segment lost 1 base, leaving 7 bases of the junction unmatched.

This clonotype was seen more than once but under ten times. This chain connects TRBV5-1 to TRBJ2-2, with D possibly being TRBD1 (7 bases). V was trimmed by 5 bases and J by 6 bases, leaving 14 bases between them. This CDR3 comprises 14 residues. Germline V gene sequence: CDR1 SGHRS, CDR2 YFSETQ. CDR3 region: CASRRDRNSGELFF. DNA of the CDR3: TGCGCCAGCAGGCGGGACAGAAATTCCGGGGAGCTGTTTTTT.

This clonotype was observed a handful of times. The chain uses TRBV24-1 and TRBJ2-2, with 8 positions matching TRBD1. J was trimmed by 2 bases and V by 5 bases; bases with no gene match: 3. This CDR3 comprises 15 residues. The germline CDR1 and CDR2 sequences are KGHDR and SFDVKD. The CDR3 sequence: CATSVGTGNTGELFF. CDR3 in DNA: TGTGCCACCAGTGTTGGGACAGGCAACACCGGGGAGCTGTTTTTT.

This clonotype was recorded at least ten times. The chain links TRBV25-1 to TRBJ2-5; D call uncertain. The CDR3 spans 15 residues. Germline lookup yields CDR1 MGHDK and CDR2 SYGVNS. With 3 bases removed from V and 5 bases from J, the gap between germline ends came to 16 bases. The CDR3 DNA reads TGTGCCAGCAGTGACGCCAGAGTTGGCTACGAGACCCAGTACTTC. Translated, it gives CASSDARVGYETQYF. Complete variable domain (other parts from reference TRBV25-1 and TRBJ2-5): EADIYQTPRYLVIGTGKKITLECSQTMGHDKMYWYQQDPGMELHLIHYSYGVNSTEKGDLSSESTVSRIRTEHFPLTLESARPSHTSQYLCASSDARVGYETQYFGPGTRLLVL.